These T cell receptor beta chains were read from a single sample in a study of blood T cell repertoires in COVID-19. Repertoires were generated with immunoSEQ multiplex PCR, while TCRdb's copy carries only in-frame clones and drops some. Of 90,000 or so clones in the sample, 55% to 75% are singletons; the top ten hold around 15%. What was sequenced was peripheral blood. These receptors were taken from an elderly woman with acute or convalescent COVID-19. Each CDR3 is given with its conserved first and last residue. D genes are given only for firm matches. Size is stated for part of the rows, as once, few or many counts, or as a class when the clone is expanded.

d_gene	v_gene	j_gene	abundance	CDR3aa	CDR3nt
.	TRBV9	TRBJ2-7	.	CASSPNRVSPTYEQYF	TGTGCCAGCAGCCCCAACAGGGTCTCTCCCACCTACGAGCAGTACTTC
TRBD1	TRBV2	TRBJ2-3	once	CASSSDRVLDTQYF	TGTGCCAGCAGTTCGGACAGGGTTTTAGATACGCAGTATTTT
TRBD1	TRBV13	TRBJ1-1	.	CASSSQGAGTEAFF	TGTGCCAGCAGTTCACAGGGGGCAGGCACTGAAGCTTTCTTT
.	TRBV5-1	TRBJ1-2	many	CASSLQGSRYGYTF	TGCGCCAGCAGCTTACAGGGTTCGCGATATGGCTACACCTTC
.	TRBV5-1	TRBJ1-4	.	CASSLGVNEKLFF	TGCGCCAGCAGCTTGGGAGTTAATGAAAAACTGTTTTTT
TRBD1	TRBV7-2	TRBJ1-3	once	CASSFGTGDTIYF	TGTGCCAGCAGCTTCGGGACAGGGGACACCATATATTTT
.	TRBV6-2/TRBV6-3	TRBJ2-5	.	CASSYFSTEETQYF	TGTGCCAGCAGTTACTTCTCGACAGAGGAGACCCAGTACTTC
TRBD2	TRBV7-2	TRBJ2-3	.	CASSFGSGGASQYF	TGTGCCAGCAGCTTTGGTAGCGGGGGGGCTTCGCAGTATTTT
.	TRBV5-6	TRBJ2-5	.	CASTTVGAGTQYF	TGTGCCAGCACCACCGTGGGGGCGGGGACCCAGTACTTC
TRBD1	TRBV30	TRBJ1-1	few	CAWSQRGGGTEAFF	TGTGCCTGGAGCCAACGAGGGGGCGGGACTGAAGCTTTCTTT
.	TRBV18	TRBJ1-6	few	CASSPPTGGTLHF	TGTGCCAGCTCACCACCGACGGGGGGCACCCTCCACTTT
TRBD2	TRBV5-1	TRBJ2-5	.	CASSLALAGANAAQYF	TGCGCCAGCAGCTTGGCACTAGCGGGGGCGAACGCGGCCCAGTACTTC
TRBD2	TRBV5-6	TRBJ2-1	few	CASSLVPSGGAQFF	TGTGCCAGCAGCTTGGTACCTAGCGGGGGGGCCCAGTTCTTC
TRBD1	TRBV5-1	TRBJ1-2	.	CASSLRQGDYGYTF	TGCGCCAGCAGCCTCCGACAGGGTGACTATGGCTACACCTTC
.	TRBV10-3	TRBJ1-6	.	CAITKDSDYNSPLHF	TGTGCCATCACCAAGGACAGTGACTATAATTCACCCCTCCACTTT
TRBD2	TRBV15	TRBJ2-4	.	CATSRDRAGRNIQYF	TGTGCCACCAGCAGAGATCGAGCGGGGAGAAACATTCAGTACTTC
.	TRBV5-3	TRBJ1-3	.	CARSPLLKRFPGDTIYF	TGTGCCAGAAGCCCTCTTCTAAAAAGGTTCCCGGGAGACACCATATATTTT